The clone carrying this T cell receptor beta chain showed up just a few times. Its antigen is not known. In TCRdb, the 5' RACE reads were re-called with MiXCR into one record per CDR3 protein. The table records hundreds of thousands of distinct CDR3 sequences, approximately 16% of them present only once. The data were taken from a study of T-cell memory formation after mild COVID-19. Notes on the study in general: The CD4+ clones that contracted clustered mainly within CM and EM, and the CD8+ clones concentrated in EMRA.

The origin of this receptor is a man aged 18 to 35 who had mild COVID-19 (a few samples of this study predate the infection). Cell type and time point are not known. Sequencing was performed on PBMCs or a T cell subset sorted from them (not recorded which).

CDR3 coding DNA: TGCGCCAGCAGCCAAGAAACAGCCGCCAATCAGCCCCAGCATTTT. It codes for CASSQETAANQPQHF. The genes are TRBV4-3 and TRBJ1-5; D gene unclear. Per the germline V gene, CDR1 is LGHNA and CDR2 is YSLEER. The CDR3 is 15 residues long. V was pared by 0 bases and J by 3 bases, with 9 bases between.